This passage covers 27 T cell receptor beta chains from one sample sequenced in a study of blood T cells in healthy people across ages. A second PCR of roughly 7 to 11 cycles used a sample-barcoded 5' primer and a J-beta primer mix. In TCRdb, the 5' RACE reads were re-called with MiXCR into one record per CDR3 protein. The table records about 1.4 million distinct CDR3 sequences, 45% to 70% of them present only once. The source material was blood. The origin of the receptors is a man in his late teens or twenties in good health.

This clonotype was seen a handful of times. This CDR3 reads CASRSPDRANNEQFF. CDR3 in DNA: TGTGCCAGCAGGTCACCTGACAGGGCCAACAATGAGCAGTTCTTC. V usage is TRBV7-9 and J usage is TRBJ2-1, with 7 bases fitting TRBD1. CDR1 and CDR2 from the germline V gene are SEHNR and FQNEAQ (reference sequence). The CDR3 loop spans 15 amino acids. The V and J ends lost 6 bases and 5 bases, in that order; junction bases with no gene match: 10.

This clonotype appeared a single time. The rearrangement uses TRBV12-3 or TRBV12-4 and TRBJ2-3; D uncertain. The CDR3 has 16 amino acids. V was shortened by 6 bases and J by 4 bases, with 20 bases between the two germline ends. CDR3 DNA: TGTGCCAGCAGCCCTTTTATAGTCCGCGTGGCAGATACGCAGTATTTT. It encodes CASSPFIVRVADTQYF.

This clonotype has only a few counts. The chain recombines TRBV29-1 with TRBJ1-1; the D gene is possibly TRBD1 (6 bases). Germline V gives CDR1 SQVTM, CDR2 ANQGSEA. The germline V and J ends were trimmed by 4 bases and 2 bases, with 14 bases remaining between them. The CDR3 is 14 residues long. CDR3: CSVGGGILNTEAFF. CDR3 sequence (DNA): TGCAGCGTTGGAGGGGGGATTCTTAACACTGAAGCTTTCTTT. The complete variable domain, with remaining parts taken from reference TRBV29-1 and TRBJ1-1, reads SAVISQKPSRDICQRGTSLTIQCQVDSQVTMMFWYRQQPGQSLTLIATANQGSEATYESGFVIDKFPISRPNLTFSTLTVSNMSPEDSSIYLCSVGGGILNTEAFFGQGTRLTVV.

As for this clonotype: At one boundary the junction diverges from the germline segment, which might be a read error. The chain employs TRBV13 and TRBJ2-1; 8 bases align to TRBD2. Germline lookup yields CDR1 PRHDT and CDR2 FYEKMQ (reference sequence). CDR3 size: 15 residues. CDR3 DNA sequence: TGTGCCAGCAGCTTAACCGCCAGGACTAGCAATGGGCAGTTCTTC. Translating gives CASSLTARTSNGQFF.

The CDR3 protein is CASSPRARVAGDTYNEQFF. The CDR3 DNA follows: TGTGCCAGCAGCCCTAGGGCGAGGGTAGCGGGAGACACCTACAATGAGCAGTTCTTC. This chain uses TRBV11-2 with TRBJ2-1; 9 bases fit TRBD2. CDR3 size: 19 residues. V shed 5 bases, J shed 2 bases, and the junction held 16 bases outside the gene matches. The germline V gene encodes CDR1 SGHAT and CDR2 FQNNGV. Full variable domain (remainder filled in from reference TRBV11-2 and TRBJ2-1): EAGVAQSPRYKIIEKRQSVAFWCNPISGHATLYWYQQILGQGPKLLIQFQNNGVVDDSQLPKDRFSAERLKGVDSTLKIQPAKLEDSAVYLCASSPRARVAGDTYNEQFFGPGTRLTVL.

The V and J genes are TRBV11-2 and TRBJ2-7; TRBD2 matches 8 bases. Trimming took 2 bases from V and 7 from J; bases not matched to a gene: 19. CDR1 and CDR2 (germline): SGHAT, FQNNGV. This CDR3 comprises 18 residues. This CDR3 is CASSLSRTTTTSGGEQYF. In DNA form, the CDR3 reads TGTGCCAGCAGCTTATCAAGGACGACTACTACTAGCGGCGGAGAGCAGTACTTC.

The chain recombines TRBV12-5 with TRBJ2-3; no firm D call. In germline, CDR1 is LGHNT, CDR2 FRNRAP. Trimming removed 9 bases from V and 5 bases from J, with 9 bases in between. The CDR3 has 11 amino acids. CDR3 bases: TGTGCTAGGGGTCGTGGAGATACGCAGTATTTT. It codes for CARGRGDTQYF.

This chain connects TRBV4-1 to TRBJ2-3; 11 bases fit TRBD2. Germline V CDR1 and CDR2: MGHRA, YSYEKL. The junction had 8 bases not matched to a gene; V was cut back by 8 bases and J by 4 bases. The CDR3 is made up of 15 amino acids. In DNA, the CDR3 is TGCGCCAGCGGTCAACTAGCGGGGGACCCAGATACGCAGTATTTT. Residues: CASGQLAGDPDTQYF.

Only one count was recorded for this clonotype. This chain joins TRBV2 and TRBJ1-2, with 7 bases identical to TRBD1. Germline V gene sequence: CDR1 SNHLY, CDR2 FYNNEI. This CDR3 has 15 amino acids. J was trimmed by 2 bases and V by 6 bases; bases with no gene match: 9. The DNA for the CDR3 is TGTGCCAGCAGAGGGAACAGGGGATTAAACTATGGCTACACCTTC. Translated: CASRGNRGLNYGYTF.

This clonotype was seen only a few times. The gene calls are TRBV5-1 and TRBJ2-3, with 8 bases fitting TRBD2. Germline assignment: CDR1 SGHRS and CDR2 YFSETQ. With V trimmed by 0 bases and J by 3 bases, 9 bases remained unmatched. The CDR3 totals 17 residues. The CDR3 here is CASSLVGAGVLTDTQYF. As DNA, the CDR3 is TGCGCCAGCAGCTTGGTTGGAGCGGGAGTTTTGACAGATACGCAGTATTTT.

V gene TRBV3-1 combines with J gene TRBJ2-7, with D perhaps assigned TRBD1 or TRBD2 (5 bases each). This CDR3 is built from 15 residues. V lost 2 bases and J 12 bases, leaving 23 bases between the germline ends. The germline V gene encodes CDR1 LGHDT and CDR2 YNNKEL (reference sequence). The CDR3 DNA is TGTGCCAGCAGCCAAAACCTCCGAGGGGCACACAATCGGTACTTC. It codes for CASSQNLRGAHNRYF.

The chain has TRBV4-1 and TRBJ2-1; 8 bases fit TRBD2. Trimming at V came to 4 bases and at J to 6 bases, leaving 11 bases not matched to a gene. The CDR3 extends over 16 amino acids. CDR1 and CDR2 (germline): MGHRA, YSYEKL. CDR3 residues: CASSLEAGVPSNEQFF. CDR3 nucleotide sequence: TGCGCCAGCAGCCTCGAAGCGGGAGTTCCTTCCAATGAGCAGTTCTTC.

The CDR3 loop reads CASRWDYISDEQFF. In nucleotides, the CDR3 is TGTGCCAGTAGGTGGGACTATATTTCGGATGAGCAGTTCTTC. The chain couples TRBV19 to TRBJ2-1; the match to TRBD2 covers 7 bases. This CDR3 comprises 14 residues. J was trimmed by 8 bases and V by 6 bases; bases with no gene match: 10. Germline V gives CDR1 LNHDA, CDR2 SQIVND (reference sequence).

The chain uses TRBV12-3 or TRBV12-4 and TRBJ2-7; D perhaps matches TRBD1 (6 bases). Trimming cost V 6 bases and J 1 base, with 16 bases left between them. This CDR3 contains 15 residues. CDR3 DNA: TGTGCCAGCAGCCCAAAACAGGGCAGGTCCTACGAGCAGTACTTC. Encoded protein: CASSPKQGRSYEQYF.

The CDR3 DNA follows: TGTGCCAGCAGCTTATTCAGGTTTTCCTACGAGCAGTACTTC. Amino acids: CASSLFRFSYEQYF. This sequence joins TRBV7-2 and TRBJ2-7; D ambiguous. V was cut by 2 bases and J by 1 base, with 9 bases left in between. Germline-derived CDR1 and CDR2 are SGHTA and FQGNSA. This CDR3 is built from 14 residues.

The chain has TRBV4-1 and TRBJ1-4, with 7 bases fitting TRBD1. This CDR3 has 17 amino acids. The V gene end was trimmed by 6 bases and the J gene end by 0 bases; junction bases not matched to a gene: 10. The germline V gene has CDR1 MGHRA and CDR2 YSYEKL. CDR3 amino acids: CASRQPGQPATNEKLFF. The CDR3 DNA sequence: TGCGCCAGCAGACAACCGGGACAGCCTGCAACTAATGAAAAACTGTTTTTT.

The rearrangement uses TRBV4-2 and TRBJ2-1, with 8 nucleotides matching TRBD2. V was pared by 1 base and J by 7 bases, with 6 bases of the junction left unmatched. Per germline, CDR1 LGHNA and CDR2 YNFKEQ. The CDR3 spans 15 residues. CDR3: CASSQAAGGENEQFF. DNA for the CDR3: TGTGCCAGCAGCCAAGCTGCGGGAGGCGAGAATGAGCAGTTCTTC.

The rearrangement joins TRBV15 to TRBJ2-3, with D possibly TRBD2 on 7 matching bases. Germline CDR1 is LNHNV and CDR2 is YYDKDF (reference sequence). With 5 bases removed from V and 1 base from J, the gap between germline ends came to 13 bases. This CDR3 is 15 amino acids long. This chain's CDR3 is CATSRGGGGTDTQYF. As DNA, the CDR3 is TGTGCCACCAGCCGAGGGGGGGGTGGCACAGATACGCAGTATTTT. Based on the CDR3 plus reference TRBV15 and TRBJ2-3, the full variable domain is DAMVIQNPRYQVTQFGKPVTLSCSQTLNHNVMYWYQQKSSQAPKLLFHYYDKDFNNEADTPDNFQSRRPNTSFCFLDIRSPGLGDTAMYLCATSRGGGGTDTQYFGPGTRLTVL.

This clonotype was counted only a few times. The J gene is TRBJ2-4, the V gene TRBV29-1; D is perhaps TRBD1 (8 bases). The tail of the sequence fits TRBJ2-7 better, so the J call may be wrong. Germline CDR1 is SQVTM and CDR2 is ANQGSEA. This CDR3 comprises 14 residues. The CDR3 coding sequence is TGCAGCGTTGAAGAACCCTACAGGGGGGGCGAGCAGTACTTC. Protein: CSVEEPYRGGEQYF.

V is TRBV6-5 and J is TRBJ1-1, with 9 nucleotides matching TRBD1. The CDR3 is 15 residues long. Trimming cost V 2 bases and J 1 base; bases outside gene matches: 2. Germline CDR1 reads MNHEY; CDR2 reads SVGAGI. The CDR3 loop is CASSYVTGGNTEAFF. CDR3 nucleotide sequence: TGTGCCAGCAGTTACGTGACAGGGGGGAACACTGAAGCTTTCTTT.

This clonotype has only one observation. This sequence joins TRBV6-5 and TRBJ2-1; 12 bases fit TRBD2. Germline loops: CDR1 MNHEY, CDR2 SVGAGI. Germline trimming cut 6 bases from V and 4 bases from J; bases unmatched to any gene: 7. The CDR3 is 16 residues long. The CDR3 nucleotides read TGTGCCAGCAGCCGACAGCTAGCGGGGGGGTACAATGAGCAGTTCTTC. This codes for CASSRQLAGGYNEQFF.

The rearrangement joins TRBV12-3 or TRBV12-4 to TRBJ1-2, with 7 bases that match TRBD1. J gave up 2 bases and V 3 bases, and 9 bases lay outside the gene matches. This CDR3 region has 16 residues. CDR3 residues: CASSFEGGTKNYGYTF. The CDR3 bases are TGTGCCAGCAGTTTCGAAGGGGGCACCAAAAACTATGGCTACACCTTC.

The chain links TRBV4-1 to TRBJ2-2, with TRBD1 identical over 9 bases. The CDR3 covers 15 residues. Germline V gene data show CDR1 as MGHRA and CDR2 as YSYEKL. V lost 3 bases to trimming and J lost 6 bases; unmatched junction nucleotides: 5. CDR3 coding DNA: TGCGCCAGCAGCCACCGGGACAGGGTTTCCGGGGAGCTGTTTTTT. The encoded protein is CASSHRDRVSGELFF.

This clonotype was seen only once. J is TRBJ1-1 and V is TRBV9; 7 bases match TRBD1. This CDR3 is 15 amino acids long. Germline CDR1 and CDR2: SGDLS and YYNGEE. The J segment lost 3 bases and the V segment lost 0 bases, leaving 5 bases of the junction unmatched. The CDR3 DNA reads as TGTGCCAGCAGCGTAGCTCAGGGACAGCACACTGAAGCTTTCTTT. Translated, it gives CASSVAQGQHTEAFF.

V and J are TRBV7-2 and TRBJ2-1, with no clear D. V was pared by 5 bases and J by 9 bases, with 11 bases between. The CDR3 has 12 residues. Germline assignment: CDR1 SGHTA and CDR2 FQGNSA. The CDR3 sequence: CASSPLVLEQFF. The CDR3 region has the DNA TGTGCCAGCAGCCCGTTAGTTCTTGAGCAGTTCTTC.

The sample holds one count of this clonotype. The chain joins TRBV5-6 to TRBJ2-1; D unclear. This CDR3 contains 11 residues. Germline V gene data show CDR1 as SGHDT and CDR2 as YYEEEE. The V gene lost 5 bases and the J gene lost 14 bases, with 14 bases spanning the gap. Written as DNA, the CDR3 is TGTGCCAGCAGGGCCAGTCGTATAGAGTTCTTC. Translation: CASRASRIEFF.

This sequence joins TRBV14 and TRBJ1-3, with D perhaps matching TRBD1 (6 bases). Looked up from germline, CDR1 is SGHDN and CDR2 is FVKESK. The CDR3 runs 19 residues. Trimming removed 5 bases from V and 4 bases from J, with 27 bases in between. This CDR3 reads CASSNRESEGGGYGNTIYF. CDR3 in DNA: TGTGCCAGCAGCAACAGGGAATCTGAGGGAGGTGGTTACGGAAACACCATATATTTT.